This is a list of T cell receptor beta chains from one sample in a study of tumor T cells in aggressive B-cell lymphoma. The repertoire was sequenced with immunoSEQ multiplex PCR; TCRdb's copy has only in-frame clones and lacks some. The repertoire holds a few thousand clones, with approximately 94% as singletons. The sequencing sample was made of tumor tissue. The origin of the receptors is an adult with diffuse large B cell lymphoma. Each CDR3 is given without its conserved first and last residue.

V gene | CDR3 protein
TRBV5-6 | ASSSPSGRRAYEQY
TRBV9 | ASSVDDRADQPQH
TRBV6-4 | ASSDSILISSGQGFSHTYEQY
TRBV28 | ASSFARLAGTQETQY
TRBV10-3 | AISERGSTEAF
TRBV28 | ASNLLASSTDTQY
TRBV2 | ANTGLAGPNTQY
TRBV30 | AWSVPGSPLH
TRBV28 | ASSDPGQVSTGELF
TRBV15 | ATSIISGTVPNEQY
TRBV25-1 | ASSPPRGASGELF
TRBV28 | ASSLWGLAGANTGELF
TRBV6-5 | ASSYSSTNEQF
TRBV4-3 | ASSQAVSVLPLEQY
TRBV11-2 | ASSLERYSGNTIY
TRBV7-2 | ASSLMSGGRTDTQY
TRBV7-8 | AGSHRGPGESTDTQY
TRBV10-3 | AISEKGTAGNTIY
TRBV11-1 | ASSPETGASRSPLH
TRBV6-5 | ASRDLTGGTDTQY
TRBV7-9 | ASSLGGHRSYEQY
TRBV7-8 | ASSWPRRGIEYEQY
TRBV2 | ASSDRLRSQPQH
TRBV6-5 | ASSYLGLAFEQF
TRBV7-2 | ASSKRGGRGDTQY
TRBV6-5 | ASSYGFSGNSYEQY